A selection of T cell receptor beta chains follows, all from one sample in a study of T cell responses to AZD1222 COVID-19 vaccine. Libraries were prepared by immunoSEQ multiplex PCR; TCRdb keeps only in-frame clonotypes and omits some of them. Here the sample spans 110,000 or so clones, around 89% being singletons. The sample in question was peripheral blood, obtained 28 days after the second AZD1222 dose. The receptors come from an adult who received the AZD1222 COVID-19 vaccine. CDR3s include the opening cysteine and the closing phenylalanine or tryptophan. Each record gives: clone size, J gene, CDR3 length, D gene, V gene, CDR3 DNA, CDR3 protein. A D gene is named only where the DNA matches it firmly. Size values are once, few and many counts, or a class for expanded clones, and some rows have none.

clone size: -
J gene: TRBJ1-1
CDR3 length: 11
D gene: -
V gene: TRBV19
CDR3 DNA: TGTGCCAGTAAGGCAGGGCCCGAAGCTTTCTTT
CDR3 protein: CASKAGPEAFF

clone size: -
J gene: TRBJ1-1
CDR3 length: 14
D gene: TRBD1
V gene: TRBV7-3
CDR3 DNA: TGTGCCAGCAGCTTCACCAGGGGGAGTCCTGAAGCTTTCTTT
CDR3 protein: CASSFTRGSPEAFF

clone size: -
J gene: TRBJ2-7
CDR3 length: 18
D gene: TRBD1
V gene: TRBV28
CDR3 DNA: TGTGCCAGCAGTTTCTCCGGGACAGGGGGCATCTTTGCCTACGAGCAGTACTTC
CDR3 protein: CASSFSGTGGIFAYEQYF

clone size: once
J gene: TRBJ1-2
CDR3 length: 14
D gene: -
V gene: TRBV11-3
CDR3 DNA: TGTGCCAGCAGCTACCGTGAATTGAACTATGGCTACACCTTC
CDR3 protein: CASSYRELNYGYTF

clone size: -
J gene: TRBJ2-3
CDR3 length: 14
D gene: -
V gene: TRBV7-3
CDR3 DNA: TGTGCCAGCAGCTTAGACAGCATCACAGATACGCAGTATTTT
CDR3 protein: CASSLDSITDTQYF

clone size: -
J gene: TRBJ2-1
CDR3 length: 14
D gene: TRBD1
V gene: TRBV25-1
CDR3 DNA: TGTGCCAGCGGTCCCGGGACAGCCTACAATGAGCAGTTCTTC
CDR3 protein: CASGPGTAYNEQFF

clone size: few
J gene: TRBJ2-7
CDR3 length: 12
D gene: -
V gene: TRBV5-1
CDR3 DNA: TGCGCCAGCAGCTCAGGGGGGGTCGAGCAGTACTTC
CDR3 protein: CASSSGGVEQYF

clone size: -
J gene: TRBJ1-4
CDR3 length: 13
D gene: -
V gene: TRBV4-1
CDR3 DNA: TGCGCCAGCAGCCAAGATAATGCGATGGAACTGTTTTTT
CDR3 protein: CASSQDNAMELFF

clone size: -
J gene: TRBJ1-6
CDR3 length: 14
D gene: -
V gene: TRBV10-2
CDR3 DNA: TGCGCCAGCAGTTACGAGAAAAAGGATTCACCCCTCCACTTT
CDR3 protein: CASSYEKKDSPLHF

clone size: -
J gene: TRBJ2-3
CDR3 length: 14
D gene: -
V gene: TRBV5-1
CDR3 DNA: TGCGCCAGCAGCTCGTTGGGGGGAGTGGATACGCAGTATTTT
CDR3 protein: CASSSLGGVDTQYF

clone size: -
J gene: TRBJ1-1
CDR3 length: 15
D gene: -
V gene: TRBV3-1/TRBV3-2
CDR3 DNA: TGTGCCAGCAGCCAAGAGAATAGGGGGGACACTGAAGCTTTCTTT
CDR3 protein: CASSQENRGDTEAFF

clone size: -
J gene: TRBJ2-7
CDR3 length: 16
D gene: -
V gene: TRBV28
CDR3 DNA: TGTGCCAGCAGTGGGGGGATTTCGGGAGAGTGGACCGAGCAGTACTTC
CDR3 protein: CASSGGISGEWTEQYF

clone size: -
J gene: TRBJ2-7
CDR3 length: 16
D gene: TRBD2
V gene: TRBV6-6
CDR3 DNA: TGTGCCAGCAGGTCCTTCCGAGCGGGAGAGTCCTACGAGCAGTACTTC
CDR3 protein: CASRSFRAGESYEQYF

clone size: once
J gene: TRBJ2-2
CDR3 length: 14
D gene: -
V gene: TRBV5-1
CDR3 DNA: TGCGCCAGCAGCCCCCGCGTTGACACCGGGGAGCTGTTTTTT
CDR3 protein: CASSPRVDTGELFF

clone size: -
J gene: TRBJ1-6
CDR3 length: 14
D gene: TRBD1
V gene: TRBV5-1
CDR3 DNA: TGCGCCAGCAGCATGGGCGGACAGGCGTTACCCCTCCACTTT
CDR3 protein: CASSMGGQALPLHF

clone size: -
J gene: TRBJ1-1
CDR3 length: 14
D gene: -
V gene: TRBV18
CDR3 DNA: TGTGCCAGCTCACCACGCAGGGAGGCCACTGAAGCTTTCTTT
CDR3 protein: CASSPRREATEAFF

clone size: -
J gene: TRBJ1-6
CDR3 length: 15
D gene: -
V gene: TRBV28
CDR3 DNA: TGTGCCAGCAGTTTGGGGCCGGGGGGTCGGTCACCCCTCCACTTT
CDR3 protein: CASSLGPGGRSPLHF

clone size: -
J gene: TRBJ1-2
CDR3 length: 15
D gene: -
V gene: TRBV6-6
CDR3 DNA: TGTGCCAGCAGTTACTCAACCGCGGCCGCGGGCGGCTACACCTTC
CDR3 protein: CASSYSTAAAGGYTF

clone size: -
J gene: TRBJ2-1
CDR3 length: 17
D gene: TRBD2
V gene: TRBV3-1/TRBV3-2
CDR3 DNA: TGTGCCAGCAGCGAAGTGTCACTAGCGGGGGTATACAATGAGCAGTTCTTC
CDR3 protein: CASSEVSLAGVYNEQFF

clone size: -
J gene: TRBJ1-2
CDR3 length: 13
D gene: -
V gene: TRBV5-4
CDR3 DNA: TGTGCCAGCAGCTTGGATCCCAACTATGGCTACACCTTC
CDR3 protein: CASSLDPNYGYTF

clone size: -
J gene: TRBJ2-5
CDR3 length: 14
D gene: -
V gene: TRBV9
CDR3 DNA: TGTGCCAGCAGCGTAGGGGGGTGGGCGGAGACCCAGTACTTC
CDR3 protein: CASSVGGWAETQYF

clone size: few
J gene: TRBJ1-2
CDR3 length: 17
D gene: -
V gene: TRBV4-2
CDR3 DNA: TGTGCCAGCAGCCAAGATCACCCTGGATGGGGGGTGGATGGCTACACCTTC
CDR3 protein: CASSQDHPGWGVDGYTF

clone size: few
J gene: TRBJ1-1
CDR3 length: 19
D gene: -
V gene: TRBV2
CDR3 DNA: TGTGCCAGCAGTGACGACCAAGGACAAGCCCCTCTGGTGAACACTGAAGCTTTCTTT
CDR3 protein: CASSDDQGQAPLVNTEAFF

clone size: -
J gene: TRBJ2-7
CDR3 length: 14
D gene: TRBD2
V gene: TRBV5-1
CDR3 DNA: TGCGCCAGCGGCAGCGGGGCATTCTCCTACGAGCAGTACTTC
CDR3 protein: CASGSGAFSYEQYF

clone size: few
J gene: TRBJ2-7
CDR3 length: 14
D gene: TRBD2
V gene: TRBV4-1
CDR3 DNA: TGCGCCAGCAGCCAATGGACTAGCGGCTACGAGCAGTACTTC
CDR3 protein: CASSQWTSGYEQYF

clone size: -
J gene: TRBJ1-5
CDR3 length: 13
D gene: -
V gene: TRBV27
CDR3 DNA: TGTGCCAGCAGTTTAAACCCCCGGCTGCCCCAGCATTTT
CDR3 protein: CASSLNPRLPQHF

clone size: -
J gene: TRBJ1-2
CDR3 length: 13
D gene: -
V gene: TRBV19
CDR3 DNA: TGTGCCAGTAGTATAGATCTCGAGACAAAGGGTGCCTTC
CDR3 protein: CASSIDLETKGAF

clone size: -
J gene: TRBJ2-3
CDR3 length: 16
D gene: -
V gene: TRBV6-6
CDR3 DNA: TGTGCCACCACCCGAGCGGCGGCCGCTAGCACAGATACGCAGTATTTT
CDR3 protein: CATTRAAAASTDTQYF

clone size: -
J gene: TRBJ1-6
CDR3 length: 16
D gene: TRBD1
V gene: TRBV27
CDR3 DNA: TGTGCCAGCAGAGTTGTGGGACAGGGGCTTAATTCACCCCTCCACTTT
CDR3 protein: CASRVVGQGLNSPLHF

clone size: -
J gene: TRBJ1-6
CDR3 length: 13
D gene: -
V gene: TRBV10-1
CDR3 DNA: TGCGCCAGCAGTGAGGGGGCGGGCTCACCCCTCCACTTT
CDR3 protein: CASSEGAGSPLHF

clone size: -
J gene: TRBJ1-2
CDR3 length: 15
D gene: -
V gene: TRBV5-4
CDR3 DNA: TGTGCCAGCAGCTTGGCCGTGAGGGCTAGCTATGGCTACACCTTC
CDR3 protein: CASSLAVRASYGYTF

clone size: -
J gene: TRBJ1-4
CDR3 length: 15
D gene: -
V gene: TRBV28
CDR3 DNA: TGTGCCAGCAGTTCCAATCGGGGATTTCGGGAAAAACTGTTTTTT
CDR3 protein: CASSSNRGFREKLFF

clone size: once
J gene: TRBJ1-6
CDR3 length: 16
D gene: -
V gene: TRBV27
CDR3 DNA: TGTGCCAGCAGCGAAGGACGGAGCTCCTATAATTCACCCCTCCACTTT
CDR3 protein: CASSEGRSSYNSPLHF

clone size: -
J gene: TRBJ2-3
CDR3 length: 17
D gene: TRBD2
V gene: TRBV23-1
CDR3 DNA: TGCGCCAGCAGTCAGGGGCGGGGGTTCTCTCAGGCAGATACGCAGTATTTT
CDR3 protein: CASSQGRGFSQADTQYF

clone size: -
J gene: TRBJ2-7
CDR3 length: 15
D gene: TRBD1
V gene: TRBV6-9
CDR3 DNA: TGTGCCAGCAGTTGGGCAGGACAGGGGTACGGCGAGCAGTACTTC
CDR3 protein: CASSWAGQGYGEQYF

clone size: few
J gene: TRBJ1-1
CDR3 length: 14
D gene: -
V gene: TRBV5-1
CDR3 DNA: TGCGCCAGCAGCCTACCTGGGGGGAACACTGAAGCTTTCTTT
CDR3 protein: CASSLPGGNTEAFF

clone size: few
J gene: TRBJ1-2
CDR3 length: 9
D gene: -
V gene: TRBV27
CDR3 DNA: TGTGCCAGCCTTCTCAGGGGATCCTTC
CDR3 protein: CASLLRGSF

clone size: once
J gene: TRBJ2-1
CDR3 length: 13
D gene: -
V gene: TRBV4-3
CDR3 DNA: TGCGCCAGCAGCCTTTTAGGCGACAATGGGCAGTTCTTC
CDR3 protein: CASSLLGDNGQFF

clone size: -
J gene: TRBJ2-7
CDR3 length: 14
D gene: -
V gene: TRBV19
CDR3 DNA: TGTGCCAGTAGTATTGCGTTGGGGGTCTACGAGCAGTACTTC
CDR3 protein: CASSIALGVYEQYF

clone size: few
J gene: TRBJ1-2
CDR3 length: 13
D gene: -
V gene: TRBV12-3/TRBV12-4
CDR3 DNA: TGTGCCAGCAGCTCCGGGTCGTTCTATGGCTACACCTTC
CDR3 protein: CASSSGSFYGYTF

clone size: -
J gene: TRBJ1-5
CDR3 length: 13
D gene: -
V gene: TRBV2
CDR3 DNA: TGTGCCAGCTCGGTACAGCGCAATCAGCCCCAGCATTTT
CDR3 protein: CASSVQRNQPQHF

clone size: -
J gene: TRBJ2-3
CDR3 length: 13
D gene: TRBD2
V gene: TRBV2
CDR3 DNA: TGTGCCAGCAAGAGACTAGCGGGAAGGGCGCAGTATTTT
CDR3 protein: CASKRLAGRAQYF

clone size: -
J gene: TRBJ2-7
CDR3 length: 14
D gene: TRBD1
V gene: TRBV3-1/TRBV3-2
CDR3 DNA: TGTGCCAGCAGCCAAGAGGGAACAGGGGGCGAGCAGTACTTC
CDR3 protein: CASSQEGTGGEQYF

clone size: -
J gene: TRBJ1-5
CDR3 length: 19
D gene: -
V gene: TRBV7-3
CDR3 DNA: TGTGCCAGCAGCCCACCCGATTCCTCACAGGGACATAGCAATCAGCCCCAGCATTTT
CDR3 protein: CASSPPDSSQGHSNQPQHF

clone size: -
J gene: TRBJ2-5
CDR3 length: 18
D gene: TRBD2
V gene: TRBV7-2
CDR3 DNA: TGTGCCAGCAGCTTAGGGTATACTAGCGGGAGGGCCCTAGAGACCCAGTACTTC
CDR3 protein: CASSLGYTSGRALETQYF

clone size: few
J gene: TRBJ1-6
CDR3 length: 14
D gene: TRBD1
V gene: TRBV15
CDR3 DNA: TGTGCCACCAGCCACAGGGGGTACAATTCACCCCTCCACTTT
CDR3 protein: CATSHRGYNSPLHF

clone size: once
J gene: TRBJ2-1
CDR3 length: 16
D gene: TRBD2
V gene: TRBV7-7
CDR3 DNA: TGTGCTAGCAGCTTAGCGGGGCGGGGGGCCTACAATGAGCAGTTCTTC
CDR3 protein: CASSLAGRGAYNEQFF

clone size: -
J gene: TRBJ2-7
CDR3 length: 13
D gene: TRBD2
V gene: TRBV7-9
CDR3 DNA: TGTGCCAGCAGCTACGGGGGGGCAGGCGAGCAGTACTTC
CDR3 protein: CASSYGGAGEQYF

clone size: -
J gene: TRBJ1-2
CDR3 length: 16
D gene: TRBD1
V gene: TRBV5-4
CDR3 DNA: TGTGCCAGCAGCTCGGGGTCGGACAGGGGGCTTGGCGGCTACACCTTC
CDR3 protein: CASSSGSDRGLGGYTF

clone size: -
J gene: TRBJ1-1
CDR3 length: 15
D gene: -
V gene: TRBV5-1
CDR3 DNA: TGCGCCAGCAGCTTCCAACAGCCCTCTAACACTGAAGCTTTCTTT
CDR3 protein: CASSFQQPSNTEAFF

clone size: -
J gene: TRBJ2-5
CDR3 length: 14
D gene: -
V gene: TRBV30
CDR3 DNA: TGTGCCTGGAGGGCCTGGAGCAACCAAGAGACCCAGTACTTC
CDR3 protein: CAWRAWSNQETQYF

clone size: -
J gene: TRBJ1-2
CDR3 length: 13
D gene: -
V gene: TRBV9
CDR3 DNA: TGTGCCAGCAGCGTAGCGGGGTACAATGGCTACACCTTC
CDR3 protein: CASSVAGYNGYTF

clone size: -
J gene: TRBJ2-1
CDR3 length: 14
D gene: -
V gene: TRBV5-1
CDR3 DNA: TGCGCCAGCAGCTTGGGTGGACGTAACAATGAGCAGTTCTTC
CDR3 protein: CASSLGGRNNEQFF

clone size: -
J gene: TRBJ2-2
CDR3 length: 17
D gene: TRBD1
V gene: TRBV15
CDR3 DNA: TGTGCCACCAGCAGAGATATGGGACAGGGGCTCACCGGGGAGCTGTTTTTT
CDR3 protein: CATSRDMGQGLTGELFF

clone size: -
J gene: TRBJ2-7
CDR3 length: 14
D gene: -
V gene: TRBV9
CDR3 DNA: TGTGCCAGCAGCGTATTGGGCAGGGGCGACGAGCAGTACTTC
CDR3 protein: CASSVLGRGDEQYF